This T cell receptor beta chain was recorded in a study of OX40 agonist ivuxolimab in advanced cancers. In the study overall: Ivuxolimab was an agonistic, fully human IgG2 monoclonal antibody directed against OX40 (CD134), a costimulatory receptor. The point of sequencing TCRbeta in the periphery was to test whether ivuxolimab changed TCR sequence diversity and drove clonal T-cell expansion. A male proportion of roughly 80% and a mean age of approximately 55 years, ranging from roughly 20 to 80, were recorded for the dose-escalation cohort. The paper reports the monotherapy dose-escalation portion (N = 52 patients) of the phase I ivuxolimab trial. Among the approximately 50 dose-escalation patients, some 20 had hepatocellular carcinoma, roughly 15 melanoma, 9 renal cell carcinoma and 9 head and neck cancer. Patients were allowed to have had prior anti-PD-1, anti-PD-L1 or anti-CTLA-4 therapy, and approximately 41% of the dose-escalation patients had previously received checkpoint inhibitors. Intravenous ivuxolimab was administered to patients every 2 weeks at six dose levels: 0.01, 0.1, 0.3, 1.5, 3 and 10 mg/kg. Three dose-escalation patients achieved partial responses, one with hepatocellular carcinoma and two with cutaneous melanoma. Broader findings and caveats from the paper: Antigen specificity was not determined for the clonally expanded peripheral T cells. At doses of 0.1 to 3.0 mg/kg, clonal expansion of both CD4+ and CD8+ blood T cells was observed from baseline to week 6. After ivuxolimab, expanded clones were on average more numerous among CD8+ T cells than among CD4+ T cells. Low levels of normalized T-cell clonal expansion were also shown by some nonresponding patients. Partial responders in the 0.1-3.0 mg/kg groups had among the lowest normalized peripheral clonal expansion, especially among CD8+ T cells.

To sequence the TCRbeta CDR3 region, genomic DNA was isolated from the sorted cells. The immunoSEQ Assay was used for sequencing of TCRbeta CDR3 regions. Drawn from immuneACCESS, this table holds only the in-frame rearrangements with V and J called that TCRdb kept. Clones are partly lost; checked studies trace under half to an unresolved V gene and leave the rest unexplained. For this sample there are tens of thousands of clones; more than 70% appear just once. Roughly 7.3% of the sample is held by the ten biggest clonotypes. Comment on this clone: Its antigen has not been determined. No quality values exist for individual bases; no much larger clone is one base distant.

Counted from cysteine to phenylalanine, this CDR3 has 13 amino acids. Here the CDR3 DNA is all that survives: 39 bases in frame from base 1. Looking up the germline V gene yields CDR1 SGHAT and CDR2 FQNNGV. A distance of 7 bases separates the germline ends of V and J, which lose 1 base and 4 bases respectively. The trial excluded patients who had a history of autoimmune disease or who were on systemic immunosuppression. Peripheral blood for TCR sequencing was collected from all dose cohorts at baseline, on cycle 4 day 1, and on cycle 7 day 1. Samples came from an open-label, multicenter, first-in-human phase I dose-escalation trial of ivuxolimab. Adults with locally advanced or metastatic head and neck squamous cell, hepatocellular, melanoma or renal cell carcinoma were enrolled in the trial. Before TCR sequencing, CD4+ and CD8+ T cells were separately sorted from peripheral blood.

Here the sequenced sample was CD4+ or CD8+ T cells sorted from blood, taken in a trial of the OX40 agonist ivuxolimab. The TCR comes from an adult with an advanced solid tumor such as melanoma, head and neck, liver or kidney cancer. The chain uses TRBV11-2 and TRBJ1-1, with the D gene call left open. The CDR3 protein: CASSLGGRTEAFF. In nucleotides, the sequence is TGTGCCAGCAGCTTAGGGGGTCGCACTGAAGCTTTCTTT.